This is a list of T cell receptor beta chains from one sample in a study of cytomegalovirus exposure and HLA in healthy donors. Profiled with immunoSEQ multiplex PCR; TCRdb holds only in-frame clones, not every one. Here the sample spans about 70,000 clones, around 87% being singletons. Sequencing used PBMCs. These receptors all stem from a woman aged 30 to 39 in good health and CMV-seropositive. Each CDR3 is given with its conserved first and last residue. The D gene is left open where the match is weak. Clone size is given for some rows only: seen once, a few or many times, or a class if the clone is expanded.

D gene | J gene | clone size | V gene | CDR3 length | CDR3 protein | CDR3 DNA
- | TRBJ1-4 | once | TRBV7-9 | 15 | CASSSPLDSNEKLFF | TGTGCCAGCAGCTCCCCGCTAGACAGTAATGAAAAACTGTTTTTT
- | TRBJ2-7 | - | TRBV5-1 | 13 | CASSLDRVIEQYF | TGCGCCAGCAGCTTGGACAGGGTTATCGAGCAGTACTTC
- | TRBJ2-1 | - | TRBV7-8 | 17 | CASSINALTDPRHEQFF | TGTGCCAGCAGCATAAATGCACTGACAGACCCCCGACATGAGCAGTTCTTC
TRBD2 | TRBJ2-2 | - | TRBV9 | 17 | CASSTRTSGRNTGELFF | TGTGCCAGCAGCACTCGGACTAGCGGGAGAAACACCGGGGAGCTGTTTTTT
- | TRBJ2-3 | - | TRBV11-2 | 14 | CASSLDRESVRQYF | TGTGCCAGCAGCTTAGATCGGGAAAGCGTGAGGCAGTATTTT
TRBD1 | TRBJ2-1 | - | TRBV19 | 16 | CASSIAGTGLKYRQFF | TGTGCCAGTAGTATAGCAGGGACAGGGCTCAAGTACCGGCAGTTCTTC
- | TRBJ1-1 | - | TRBV2 | 13 | CASRVTEITEAFF | TGTGCCAGCAGGGTGACAGAAATCACTGAAGCTTTCTTT
- | TRBJ2-2 | - | TRBV27 | 14 | CASSWVGATGELFF | TGTGCCAGCAGTTGGGTGGGGGCGACCGGGGAGCTGTTTTTT
- | TRBJ1-1 | - | TRBV9 | 13 | CASSVATTGEAFF | TGTGCCAGCAGCGTAGCTACCACGGGAGAAGCTTTCTTT
- | TRBJ1-2 | - | TRBV9 | 13 | CASSGRPGEGYTF | TGTGCCAGCAGCGGGCGCCCGGGGGAGGGCTACACCTTC
- | TRBJ2-5 | - | TRBV6-5 | 12 | CASRGVGGTQYF | TGTGCCAGCAGAGGGGTGGGAGGCACCCAGTACTTC
TRBD2 | TRBJ2-1 | - | TRBV7-8 | 13 | CASSPRAGNEQFF | TGTGCCAGCAGCCCGCGAGCGGGGAATGAGCAGTTCTTC
TRBD1 | TRBJ1-5 | - | TRBV19 | 15 | CASSIRGQGNQPQHF | TGTGCCAGTAGTATAAGGGGGCAGGGCAATCAGCCCCAGCATTTT
- | TRBJ2-7 | - | TRBV29-1 | 13 | CSVGGDSTYEQYF | TGCAGCGTTGGGGGGGACTCAACCTACGAGCAGTACTTC
TRBD1 | TRBJ2-1 | - | TRBV19 | 16 | CASSSNQGAPYNEQFF | TGTGCCAGTAGTAGCAATCAGGGGGCCCCCTACAATGAGCAGTTCTTC
TRBD1 | TRBJ1-2 | - | TRBV19 | 13 | CASSQTGDYGYTF | TGTGCCAGTAGCCAGACAGGGGACTATGGCTACACCTTC